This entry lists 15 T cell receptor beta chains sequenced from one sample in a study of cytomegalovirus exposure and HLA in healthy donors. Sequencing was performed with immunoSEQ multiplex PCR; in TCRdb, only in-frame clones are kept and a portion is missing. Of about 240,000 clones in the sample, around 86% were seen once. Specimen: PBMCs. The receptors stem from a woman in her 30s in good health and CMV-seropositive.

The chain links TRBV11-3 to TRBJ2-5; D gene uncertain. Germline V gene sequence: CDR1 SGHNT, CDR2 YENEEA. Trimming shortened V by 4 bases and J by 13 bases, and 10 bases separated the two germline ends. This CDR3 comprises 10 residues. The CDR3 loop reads CASSSQRTYF. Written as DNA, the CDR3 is TGTGCCAGCAGCTCACAGAGAACGTACTTC.

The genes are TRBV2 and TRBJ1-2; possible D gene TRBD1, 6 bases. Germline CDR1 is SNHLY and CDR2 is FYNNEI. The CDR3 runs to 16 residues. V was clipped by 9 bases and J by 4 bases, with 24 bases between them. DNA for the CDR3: TGTGCCAGTAGCCATTCCCCACAGGGAAAAACCTATGGCTACACCTTC. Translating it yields CASSHSPQGKTYGYTF.

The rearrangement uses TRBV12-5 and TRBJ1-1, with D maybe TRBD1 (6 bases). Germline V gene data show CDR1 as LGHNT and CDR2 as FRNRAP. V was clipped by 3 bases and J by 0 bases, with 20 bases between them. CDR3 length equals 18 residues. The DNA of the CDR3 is TGTGCTAGTGGTTTCTCCTTGGACAGTAGTGGGATGAACACTGAAGCTTTCTTT. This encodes CASGFSLDSSGMNTEAFF.

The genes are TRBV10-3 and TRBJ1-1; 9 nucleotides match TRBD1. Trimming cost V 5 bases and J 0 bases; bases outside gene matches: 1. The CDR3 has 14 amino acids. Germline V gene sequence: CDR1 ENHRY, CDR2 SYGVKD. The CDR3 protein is CAISRTGVNTEAFF. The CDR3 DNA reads TGTGCCATCAGTCGGACAGGGGTGAACACTGAAGCTTTCTTT.

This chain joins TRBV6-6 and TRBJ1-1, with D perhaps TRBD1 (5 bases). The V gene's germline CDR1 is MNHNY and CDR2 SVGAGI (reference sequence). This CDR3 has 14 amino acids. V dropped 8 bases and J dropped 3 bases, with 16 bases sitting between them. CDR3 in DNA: TGTGCCAGCCAGACAGAACCGTGGGACACTGAAGCTTTCTTT. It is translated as CASQTEPWDTEAFF.

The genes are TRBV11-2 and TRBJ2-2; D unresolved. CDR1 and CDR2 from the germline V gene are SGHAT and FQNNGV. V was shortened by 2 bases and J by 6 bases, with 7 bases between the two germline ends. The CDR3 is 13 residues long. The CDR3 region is CASSLTQAGELFF. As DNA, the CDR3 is TGTGCCAGCAGCTTAACCCAGGCCGGGGAGCTGTTTTTT.

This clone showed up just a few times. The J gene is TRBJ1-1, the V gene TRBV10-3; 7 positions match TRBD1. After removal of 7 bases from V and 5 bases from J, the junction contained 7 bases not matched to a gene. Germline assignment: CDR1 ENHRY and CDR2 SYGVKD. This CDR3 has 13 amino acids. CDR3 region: CAIKDRRVTEAFF. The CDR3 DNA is TGTGCCATCAAGGACAGGAGAGTAACTGAAGCTTTCTTT.

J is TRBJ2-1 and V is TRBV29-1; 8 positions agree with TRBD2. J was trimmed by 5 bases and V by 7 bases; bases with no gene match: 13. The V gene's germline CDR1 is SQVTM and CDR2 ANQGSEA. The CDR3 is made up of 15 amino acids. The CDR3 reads CSADKGLALDNEQFF. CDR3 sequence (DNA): TGCAGCGCCGATAAAGGACTAGCCCTAGACAATGAGCAGTTCTTC.

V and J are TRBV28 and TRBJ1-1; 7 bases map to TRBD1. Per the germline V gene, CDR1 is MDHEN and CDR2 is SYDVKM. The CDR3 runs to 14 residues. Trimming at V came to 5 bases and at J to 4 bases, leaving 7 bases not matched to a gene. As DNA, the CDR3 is TGTGCCAGCAGTACCTTATCAGGGGGCACTGAAGCTTTCTTT. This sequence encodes CASSTLSGGTEAFF.

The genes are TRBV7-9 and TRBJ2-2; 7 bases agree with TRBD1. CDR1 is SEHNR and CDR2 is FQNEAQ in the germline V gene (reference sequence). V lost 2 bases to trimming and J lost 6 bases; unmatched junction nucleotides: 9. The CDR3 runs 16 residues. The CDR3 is CASSLTGDLGAGELFF. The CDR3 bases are TGTGCCAGCAGCTTAACAGGGGACCTTGGTGCCGGGGAGCTGTTTTTT. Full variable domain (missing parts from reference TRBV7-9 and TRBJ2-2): DTGVSQNPRHKITKRGQNVTFRCDPISEHNRLYWYRQTLGQGPEFLTYFQNEAQLEKSRLLSDRFSAERPKGSFSTLEIQRTEQGDSAMYLCASSLTGDLGAGELFFGEGSRLTVL.

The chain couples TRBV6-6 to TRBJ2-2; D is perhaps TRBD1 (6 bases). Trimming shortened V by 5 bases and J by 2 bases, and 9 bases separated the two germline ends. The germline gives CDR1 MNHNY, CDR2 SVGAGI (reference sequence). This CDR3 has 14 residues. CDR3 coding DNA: TGTGCCAGCAGTGAGACAGGAAACACCGGGGAGCTGTTTTTT. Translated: CASSETGNTGELFF.

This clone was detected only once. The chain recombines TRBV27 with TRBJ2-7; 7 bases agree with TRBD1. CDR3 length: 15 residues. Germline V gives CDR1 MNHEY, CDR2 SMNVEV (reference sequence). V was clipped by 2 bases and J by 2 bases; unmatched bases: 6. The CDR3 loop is CASSLPGTAAYEQYF. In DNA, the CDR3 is TGTGCCAGCAGTTTACCTGGGACAGCCGCCTACGAGCAGTACTTC.

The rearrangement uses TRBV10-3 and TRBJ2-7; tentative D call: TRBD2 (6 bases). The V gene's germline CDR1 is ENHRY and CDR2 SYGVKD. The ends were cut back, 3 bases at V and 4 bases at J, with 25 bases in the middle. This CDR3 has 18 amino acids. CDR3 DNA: TGTGCCATCAGTGAAATAGGAAGTGGGACTGCACTAGGTTACGAGCAGTACTTC. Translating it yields CAISEIGSGTALGYEQYF.

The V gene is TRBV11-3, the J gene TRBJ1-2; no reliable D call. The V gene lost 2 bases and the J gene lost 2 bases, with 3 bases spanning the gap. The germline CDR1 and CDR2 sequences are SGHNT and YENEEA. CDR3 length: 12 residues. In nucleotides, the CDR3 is TGTGCCAGCAGCTTATCGAACTATGGCTACACCTTC. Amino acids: CASSLSNYGYTF.

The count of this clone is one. The CDR3 reads CASSQGAGTEAFF. CDR3 sequence (DNA): TGTGCCAGCTCTCAGGGGGCTGGCACTGAAGCTTTCTTT. This chain links TRBV18 with TRBJ1-1, with 8 bases fitting TRBD1. This CDR3 spans 13 amino acids. V gave up 6 bases and J gave up 4 bases; unmatched junction bases: 4. Per germline, CDR1 KGHSH and CDR2 LQKENI.